This TCR beta chain stems from a study of blood T cell repertoires in COVID-19. Background on the study: The samples span acute and convalescent COVID-19 from the United States, Italy and Spain. In each case, the material was cDNA or gDNA derived from T cells, B-cell-depleted T cells, or PBMCs.

V shed 3 bases and J shed 3 bases, with 15 bases lying between them. The length of the CDR3 is 14 residues. Germline V gene data show CDR1 as DFQATT and CDR2 as SNEGSKA (reference sequence). Methods used by the authors: The authors estimated nucleated cell counts from reference gene primer amplification. TCRdb keeps only in-frame clones here, not all; method: immunoSEQ multiplex PCR. That table supplies the V and J calls and clone size; D and trimming were determined from the DNA. The sample yields 200,000 to 250,000 clones, 70% to 90% seen once. This sequence joins TRBV20-1 and TRBJ2-7; no firm D call. This clonotype was obtained from a man aged 25-40 years who had recovered from COVID-19. The sample comprised peripheral blood. The CDR3 loop is CSASASYSFYEQYF. The CDR3, as DNA: TGCAGTGCTAGTGCTTCCTACAGCTTCTACGAGCAGTACTTC.